What follows describes a single TCR beta chain. Its matching antigen is unknown. V was pared by 4 bases and J by 2 bases, with 12 bases of the junction left unmatched. This CDR3 comprises 20 residues. CDR1 is MDHEN, CDR2 SYDVKM, per germline. PCR employed 60 Vbeta and 13 Jbeta primers. The table came from immunoSEQ multiplex PCR; TCRdb's copy has only in-frame clones and leaves some out. Of tens of thousands of clones in the sample, 82% were seen once. This sample was taken from a study of cytomegalovirus exposure and HLA in healthy donors. Study-level results: There were some public TCRs occurring in many donors, but most TCR sequences were rare. A later analysis, which compared TCR beta chains of equal frequency, found the HLA-associated ones more clonally expanded.

Sequencing was done on a sample of PBMCs. The chain links TRBV28 to TRBJ2-1, with 15 positions matching TRBD2. The receptor comes from a man aged 50 or older in good health and CMV-seronegative. The CDR3 sequence is CASSSVFGLAGGPTYNEQFF. The CDR3 nucleotides read TGTGCCAGCAGTTCCGTATTTGGACTAGCGGGAGGGCCCACCTACAATGAGCAGTTCTTC.